The clone carrying this T cell receptor beta chain appeared a few times. The antigen remains undetermined. From germline, CDR1 is LNHDA and CDR2 SQIVND (reference sequence). V was cut by 3 bases and J by 1 base, with 7 bases left in between. The CDR3 totals 13 residues. One entry per CDR3 protein results from TCRdb running MiXCR on the 5' RACE reads. The table shows 90,000 to 130,000 distinct CDR3 sequences, with about an eighth occurring only once. This record comes from a study of early T cells in non-severe SARS-CoV-2 infection. General study points: Private and CD4 specificities were missed by VDJdb matching, which favored anti-spike CD8 responses.

Sequencing used whole blood. This chain links TRBV19 with TRBJ2-7; D gene ambiguous. The clonotype comes from an adult who was a healthcare worker with PCR-confirmed SARS-CoV-2 infection or an uninfected control (not recorded which). This chain's CDR3 is CASSIIGSYEQYF. The CDR3 DNA reads as TGTGCCAGTAGTATCATTGGATCCTACGAGCAGTACTTC.